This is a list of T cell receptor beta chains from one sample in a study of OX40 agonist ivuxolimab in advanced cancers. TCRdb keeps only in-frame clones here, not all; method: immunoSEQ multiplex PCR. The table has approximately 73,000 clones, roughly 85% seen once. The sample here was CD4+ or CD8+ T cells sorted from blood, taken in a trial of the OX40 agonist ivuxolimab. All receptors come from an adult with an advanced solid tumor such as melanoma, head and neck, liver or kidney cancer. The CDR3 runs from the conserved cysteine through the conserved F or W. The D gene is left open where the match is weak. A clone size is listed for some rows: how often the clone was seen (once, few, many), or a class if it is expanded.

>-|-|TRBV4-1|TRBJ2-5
CASSQGFGTTQETQYF
TGCGCCAGCAGCCAAGGTTTTGGGACCACACAAGAGACCCAGTACTTC
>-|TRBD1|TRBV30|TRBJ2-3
CAWSAYETGFTDTQYF
TGTGCCTGGAGTGCCTACGAGACAGGGTTCACAGATACGCAGTATTTT
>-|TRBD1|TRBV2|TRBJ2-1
CASSLTQTGKGEQFF
TGTGCCAGCAGTCTCACCCAGACAGGGAAGGGTGAGCAGTTCTTC
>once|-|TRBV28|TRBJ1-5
CATTPANNQPQHF
TGTGCCACCACCCCCGCTAACAATCAGCCCCAGCATTTT
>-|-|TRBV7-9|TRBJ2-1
CASSTGLGARNEQFF
TGTGCCAGCAGCACCGGGCTGGGGGCGCGTAATGAGCAGTTCTTC
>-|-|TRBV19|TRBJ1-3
CASSRQDFSGNTIYF
TGTGCCAGTAGCCGGCAGGACTTCTCTGGAAACACCATATATTTT
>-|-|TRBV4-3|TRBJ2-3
CASSQEQADTQYF
TGCGCCAGCAGCCAAGAGCAGGCAGATACGCAGTATTTT
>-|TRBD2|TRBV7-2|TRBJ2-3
CASSLEPSGGDTQYF
TGTGCCAGCAGCTTAGAACCTAGCGGGGGGGATACGCAGTATTTT
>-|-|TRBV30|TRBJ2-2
CAWSPEEAGELFF
TGTGCCTGGAGTCCGGAGGAAGCCGGGGAGCTGTTTTTT
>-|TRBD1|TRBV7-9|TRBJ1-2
CASSYIQGIDGYTF
TGTGCCAGCAGCTATATACAGGGGATCGATGGCTACACCTTC
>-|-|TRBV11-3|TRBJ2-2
CASSGGTAANTGELFF
TGTGCCAGCAGCGGAGGGACAGCCGCGAACACCGGGGAGCTGTTTTTT
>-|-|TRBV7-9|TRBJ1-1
CASSDRFGQPRPEAFF
TGTGCCAGCAGCGACCGATTCGGACAGCCCCGGCCTGAAGCTTTCTTT
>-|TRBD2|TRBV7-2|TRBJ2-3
CASSLAIASGTSTDTQYF
TGTGCCAGCAGCTTAGCGATCGCTAGCGGCACTAGCACAGATACGCAGTATTTT
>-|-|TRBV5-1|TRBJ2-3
CASSFAGAESDTQYF
TGCGCCAGCAGCTTCGCAGGGGCTGAGTCAGATACGCAGTATTTT
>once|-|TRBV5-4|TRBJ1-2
CASSLGDYGYTF
TGTGCCAGCAGCTTGGGGGACTATGGCTACACCTTC
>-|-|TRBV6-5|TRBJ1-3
CASSFIGGNTIYF
TGTGCCAGCAGTTTTATCGGCGGAAACACCATATATTTT
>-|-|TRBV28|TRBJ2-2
CASRTGLRGTGELFF
TGTGCCAGCAGAACAGGTTTAAGGGGCACCGGGGAGCTGTTTTTT
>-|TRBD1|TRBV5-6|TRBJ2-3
CASSRLGTVTDTQYF
TGTGCCAGCAGCCGACTCGGGACAGTCACAGATACGCAGTATTTT
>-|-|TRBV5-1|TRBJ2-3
CASGLGTSTDTQYF
TGCGCCAGCGGGTTAGGCACTAGCACAGATACGCAGTATTTT
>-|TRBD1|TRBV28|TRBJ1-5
CASSLAGQGQNSNQPQHF
TGTGCCAGCAGTTTAGCGGGACAGGGCCAAAATAGCAATCAGCCCCAGCATTTT
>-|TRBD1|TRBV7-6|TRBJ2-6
CASSSETTGGSGANVLTF
TGTGCCAGCAGCTCCGAGACGACAGGGGGCTCTGGGGCCAACGTCCTGACTTTC
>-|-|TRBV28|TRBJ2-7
CASSPTGATFLGGEQYF
TGTGCCAGCAGTCCGACAGGGGCCACCTTCTTGGGGGGGGAGCAGTACTTC
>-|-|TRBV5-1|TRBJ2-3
CASRPGTFSTDTQYF
TGCGCCAGCAGACCCGGGACATTTAGCACAGATACGCAGTATTTT
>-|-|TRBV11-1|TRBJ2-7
CASSLAGDRGYEQYF
TGTGCCAGCAGCTTAGCGGGCGACCGGGGCTACGAGCAGTACTTC
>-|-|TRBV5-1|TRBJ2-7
CASSLGEAGIEQYF
TGCGCCAGCAGCTTGGGGGAGGCAGGGATCGAGCAGTACTTC
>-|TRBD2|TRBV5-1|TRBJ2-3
CASSLGLATDTQYF
TGCGCCAGCAGCTTGGGACTAGCGACAGATACGCAGTATTTT
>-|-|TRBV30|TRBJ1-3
CAWSVSRANGNTIYF
TGTGCCTGGAGTGTTAGTCGGGCGAATGGAAACACCATATATTTT
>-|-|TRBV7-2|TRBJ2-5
CASSLRSLGPWGETQYF
TGTGCCAGCAGCCTGAGATCATTAGGCCCGTGGGGGGAGACCCAGTACTTC
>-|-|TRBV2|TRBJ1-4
CASKLGVNEKLFF
TGTGCCAGCAAACTTGGGGTGAATGAAAAACTGTTTTTT
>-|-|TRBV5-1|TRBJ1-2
CASSLGGGLIDGYTF
TGCGCCAGCAGCTTGGGAGGGGGGCTGATCGATGGCTACACCTTC
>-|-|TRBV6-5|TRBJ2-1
CASSFTGLNEQFF
TGTGCCAGCAGTTTCACAGGGCTGAATGAGCAGTTCTTC
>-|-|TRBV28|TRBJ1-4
CASSLSWGGTNEKLFF
TGTGCCAGCAGTTTATCGTGGGGCGGAACTAATGAAAAACTGTTTTTT
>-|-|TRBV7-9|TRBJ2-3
CASHGTLTTDTQYF
TGTGCCAGCCACGGGACTCTAACCACAGATACGCAGTATTTT
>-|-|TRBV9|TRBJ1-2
CASSVDRDYGYTF
TGTGCCAGCAGCGTAGATCGAGACTATGGCTACACCTTC
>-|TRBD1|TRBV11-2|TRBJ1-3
CASSFTGQHGNTIYF
TGTGCCAGCAGCTTCACGGGACAGCATGGAAACACCATATATTTT
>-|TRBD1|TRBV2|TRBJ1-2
CASRSVTGAALGYTF
TGTGCCAGCAGATCAGTTACAGGGGCCGCGCTTGGCTACACCTTC
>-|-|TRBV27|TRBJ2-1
CASSNDPSYNEQFF
TGTGCCAGCAGCAATGACCCGAGCTACAATGAGCAGTTCTTC
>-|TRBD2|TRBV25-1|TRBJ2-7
CASREAGEISEQYF
TGTGCCAGCAGAGAAGCGGGGGAGATCTCCGAGCAGTACTTC
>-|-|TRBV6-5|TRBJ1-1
CASTPPGTTEAFF
TGTGCCAGCACCCCCCCGGGGACCACTGAAGCTTTCTTT
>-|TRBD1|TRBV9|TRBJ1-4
CASSVGEDRADEKLFF
TGTGCCAGCAGCGTAGGGGAGGACAGGGCTGATGAAAAACTGTTTTTT
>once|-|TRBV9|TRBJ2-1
CASSADISGEQFF
TGTGCCAGCAGCGCCGACATCTCGGGTGAGCAGTTCTTC
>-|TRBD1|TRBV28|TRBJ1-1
CASSLGTGLNTEAFF
TGTGCCAGCAGTCTCGGGACAGGGTTGAACACTGAAGCTTTCTTT
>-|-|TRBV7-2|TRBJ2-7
CASSSGAARGEQYF
TGTGCCAGCAGCTCTGGGGCGGCCCGGGGCGAGCAGTACTTC
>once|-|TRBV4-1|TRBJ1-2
CASSQGGGSYGYTF
TGCGCCAGCAGCCAAGGGGGGGGTTCCTATGGCTACACCTTC
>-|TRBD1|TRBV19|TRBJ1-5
CASMPGQRDNQPQHF
TGTGCCAGTATGCCGGGACAGCGAGACAATCAGCCCCAGCATTTT